The following is a T cell receptor beta chain sequence with its context. The antigen it binds to is not known. Per-base quality was not reported, and no clone a single base away is much larger than it. The entire isolated RNA was reverse transcribed using the High Capacity cDNA Reverse Transcription Kit, and thus expressed TCRB transcripts were sequenced. Deep immunoSEQ sequencing was performed on naive, central memory and regulatory T cell samples, with an average of around 3.5 million total reads per sample. Sorted cells were lysed in RLT buffer and RNA was extracted with DNase-treated RNeasy Micro or Mini kits, depending on cell number. To prevent cross-contamination, every cell subset was processed on its own, while patient and healthy donor samples were processed together. The immunoSEQ multiplex PCR was used to amplify TCRB sequences from cDNA, yielding 87-bp fragments that span the CDR3 region. Sequencing of the amplicons was done on the Illumina HiSeq platform. The published analysis was carried out like this. Synthetic template baselines were used to correct PCR bias computationally, reads within Hamming distance 2 were collapsed together, and singletons that could not be merged were discarded. Reads were aligned to IMGT to assign V, D and J genes, CDR3 length, and insertions or deletions at six rearrangement sites. Within each subset, clonotype counts were normalized to sorted cell number, and only after that were true diversity and Gini coefficients computed with the tcR R package. Repertoire sharing was quantified using the overlap coefficient calculated on TCRB nucleotide sequences. As a proxy for the pre-selection repertoire, out-of-frame TCRB sequences from naive cells were analyzed. In its TCRdb copy, this immuneACCESS table keeps in-frame sequences only and misses some clones. Where compared with another copy, unresolved V genes explain less than half of these, and the others have no known cause. From that table come the V and J calls and clone size; the DNA was used to work out D and trimming. The sample table contains a few hundred thousand clones; only one count was recorded for about a sixth of them. The ten largest make up roughly 0.08% of the sample.

A single peripheral blood draw of about 116 mL on average was collected from each donor into heparinised tubes. A BD FACSAria II was used to sort naive, central memory, regulatory and stem cell-like memory CD4+ T cells with a panel that included CD45RO, CCR7, CD25, CD127, CD95 and CD27. Every sorted population had a purity above 95%. PBMCs were separated immediately by Lymphoprep density gradient centrifugation and were stained directly, without being cultured. To minimize batch effects, samples were stained and sorted in pairs, one healthy donor with one patient per experiment. This specimen comes from a study of beta chain features in type 1 diabetes (dated by TCRdb to the late 2010s). Background for the entire study: Mean age, gender distribution, total cell number and subset yield did not differ between patients and healthy donors. A total of about 110,000,000 sorted cells were examined across all samples, and a strong correlation was observed between cell number per subset and RNA yield. In the study, recently diagnosed type 1 diabetes patients and matched healthy donors were compared on the TCRB repertoires of their sorted circulating CD4+ T cell subsets. Regulatory and stem cell-like memory subsets were obtained from only 8 patients and about 8 healthy donors, while naive and central memory subsets were obtained from all 28 donors.

The study at large found these results: Fewer insertions and more nucleotide deletions at VDJ recombination sites were observed in patients with type 1 diabetes, implying thymic rearrangement abnormalities. HLA sub-analyses involved small numbers of individuals, so any influence of HLA type on TCRB rearrangement remained unresolved. Naive, central memory and regulatory TCRB repertoires appeared more similar among patients than among healthy donors. Shorter templates might be favored by PCR, yet because patient and control samples were amplified and corrected together, any such skew would affect both groups equally. Because cDNA rather than genomic DNA was sequenced, highly expressing activated cells could have been over-represented, although no difference in activation and CD3 levels was found between groups. A moderate but significant shortening of TCRB CDR3 length was observed in type 1 diabetes patients in all four CD4+ subsets.

The germline ends are 13 bases apart after V is trimmed by 0 bases and J by 9 bases. Measured from the cysteine to the phenylalanine, the CDR3 is 14 residues long. Of the read, only the CDR3 DNA is kept; its 42 bases are in frame from base 1. In the germline V gene, CDR1 corresponds to SGDLS and CDR2 to YYNGEE. This receptor was identified in a man aged 25 to 40 with type 1 diabetes. The material sequenced was naive CD4+ T cells from blood. Explained via the paper, the cell subset or site label denotes: true naive CD4+ T cells. This sequence uses TRBV9 and TRBJ2-1; TRBD2 could be the D gene, as 6 bases match. The bases are TGTGCCAGCAGCGTAGTGTCTAGCGTAGGTGAGCAGTTCTTC. It specifies CASSVVSSVGEQFF.